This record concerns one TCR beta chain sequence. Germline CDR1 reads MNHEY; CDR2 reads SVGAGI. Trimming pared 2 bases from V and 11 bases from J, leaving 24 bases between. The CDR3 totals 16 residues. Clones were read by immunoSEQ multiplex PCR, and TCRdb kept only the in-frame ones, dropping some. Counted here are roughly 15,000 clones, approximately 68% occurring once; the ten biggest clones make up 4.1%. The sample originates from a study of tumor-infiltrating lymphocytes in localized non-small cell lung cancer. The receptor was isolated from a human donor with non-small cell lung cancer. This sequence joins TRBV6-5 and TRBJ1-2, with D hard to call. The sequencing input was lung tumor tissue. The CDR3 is CASSYIKAEGTRAYTF. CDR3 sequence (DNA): TGTGCCAGCAGTTACATTAAGGCGGAGGGAACCCGGGCATACACCTTC.